The 30 T cell receptor beta chains below all came from one sample that was sequenced in a study of cytomegalovirus exposure and HLA in healthy donors. PCR primers comprised 60 Vbeta and 13 Jbeta primers. The method was immunoSEQ multiplex PCR; TCRdb's version includes in-frame clones alone and lacks a portion of them. Here the sample spans about 180,000 clones, approximately 84% being singletons. Sequences were obtained from PBMCs. The receptors were gathered from a man between 25 and 39 years old in good health and CMV-seronegative.

The CDR3 loop is CASSLGLAGNYEQYF. CDR3 sequence (DNA): TGTGCCAGCAGCTTAGGACTAGCGGGAAACTACGAGCAGTACTTC. The chain joins TRBV7-9 to TRBJ2-7; 11 bases fit TRBD2. The V gene's germline CDR1 is SEHNR and CDR2 FQNEAQ (reference sequence). This CDR3 has 15 residues. Trimming at V came to 1 base and at J to 3 bases, leaving 2 bases not matched to a gene. The full variable domain, in which reference TRBV7-9 and TRBJ2-7 provide the parts outside the CDR3, is DTGVSQNPRHKITKRGQNVTFRCDPISEHNRLYWYRQTLGQGPEFLTYFQNEAQLEKSRLLSDRFSAERPKGSFSTLEIQRTEQGDSAMYLCASSLGLAGNYEQYFGPGTRLTVT.

This rearrangement joins TRBV15 to TRBJ2-5; tentatively, D is TRBD2 (6 bases). CDR1 is LNHNV, CDR2 YYDKDF, per germline (reference sequence). The length of the CDR3 is 14 residues. V lost 5 bases to trimming and J lost 0 bases, with 10 bases between them. The DNA of the CDR3 is TGTGCCACCAGCGGGGGACTTCACCAAGAGACCCAGTACTTC. Its translation: CATSGGLHQETQYF.

The chain couples TRBV15 to TRBJ2-1; D not certain. This CDR3 contains 13 residues. Germline assignment: CDR1 LNHNV and CDR2 YYDKDF (reference sequence). V lost 0 bases to trimming and J lost 12 bases, with 12 bases between them. The CDR3 region is CATSREDRSTQFF. The CDR3 bases are TGTGCCACCAGCAGAGAAGATAGGAGCACGCAGTTCTTC.

V usage is TRBV4-1 and J usage is TRBJ2-5; the match to TRBD1 covers 11 bases. The CDR3 is made up of 17 amino acids. In germline, CDR1 is MGHRA, CDR2 YSYEKL. The V and J ends lost 0 bases and 11 bases, in that order; junction bases with no gene match: 14. The DNA of the CDR3 is TGCGCCAGCAGCCAAGAATTCGGGGGGGACAGGGGGGTTGAGCAGTACTTC. It encodes CASSQEFGGDRGVEQYF.

The rearrangement uses TRBV10-3 and TRBJ2-1, with 13 bases identical to TRBD2. V trimming: 5 bases; J trimming: 6 bases; junction bases outside the gene matches: 7. The CDR3 consists of 16 residues. Germline loops: CDR1 ENHRY, CDR2 SYGVKD. This CDR3 reads CAISFTSGRASNEQFF. Here the CDR3 DNA reads TGTGCCATCAGTTTTACTAGCGGGAGGGCCAGCAATGAGCAGTTCTTC.

The DNA of the CDR3 is TGTGCCAGCAGCTTCGCCCCGGTTTCCTACGAGCAGTACTTC. Its protein product is CASSFAPVSYEQYF. The chain carries TRBV11-2 and TRBJ2-7; no definite D call. Germline V gene sequence: CDR1 SGHAT, CDR2 FQNNGV. V lost 3 bases and J lost 1, with 10 bases in between. CDR3 length: 14 amino acids.

The rearrangement joins TRBV30 to TRBJ1-2, with a tentative D call TRBD1 (5 bases). The CDR3 consists of 16 residues. Germline CDR1 is GTSNPN and CDR2 is SVGIG (reference sequence). V dropped 0 bases and J dropped 2 bases, with 16 bases sitting between them. In DNA form, the CDR3 reads TGTGCCTGGAGTGTACGAGTTGGGGGGTTGAACTATGGCTACACCTTC. Translated: CAWSVRVGGLNYGYTF.

The chain is built from TRBV5-1 and TRBJ1-1; 10 positions agree with TRBD1. Germline CDR1 is SGHRS and CDR2 is YFSETQ. There are 16 residues in the CDR3. Trimming took 4 bases from V and 1 from J; bases not matched to a gene: 7. CDR3 in amino acids: CASSPRDRGRNTEAFF. In nucleotides, the CDR3 is TGCGCCAGCAGCCCCCGGGACAGGGGAAGGAACACTGAAGCTTTCTTT.

This clone appeared a single time. The CDR3 sequence: CASSLSPTSDNEQFF. The CDR3 DNA reads TGCGCCAGCAGCTTGAGCCCGACTAGCGACAATGAGCAGTTCTTC. V usage is TRBV5-1 and J usage is TRBJ2-1, with 8 positions matching TRBD2. V dropped 1 base and J dropped 5; count of bases not matched to a gene: 5. CDR3 size: 15 residues. Per the germline V gene, CDR1 is SGHRS and CDR2 is YFSETQ.

This clone was detected a few times. A read error may produce the germline difference seen at one junction end. This sequence joins TRBV7-9 and TRBJ2-7; TRBD1 agrees at 7 bases. Germline CDR1 is SEHNR and CDR2 is FQNEAQ (reference sequence). The CDR3 is 15 amino acids. The CDR3 region has the DNA TGTTCCAGCAGCGCCCCCGGGACAGAGGCCTACGAGCAGTACTTC. Protein sequence: CSSSAPGTEAYEQYF. Full variable domain (outside the CDR3, taken from reference TRBV7-9 and TRBJ2-7): DTGVSQNPRHKITKRGQNVTFRCDPISEHNRLYWYRQTLGQGPEFLTYFQNEAQLEKSRLLSDRFSAERPKGSFSTLEIQRTEQGDSAMYLCSSSAPGTEAYEQYFGPGTRLTVT.

The chain has TRBV7-2 and TRBJ2-3, with TRBD2 matching over 11 bases. Per the germline V gene, CDR1 is SGHTA and CDR2 is FQGNSA. V trimming: 1 base; J trimming: 0 bases; junction bases outside the gene matches: 3. This CDR3 has 17 amino acids. CDR3 sequence (DNA): TGTGCCAGCAGCTTAGGCAGGACTAGCGGGAGCACAGATACGCAGTATTTT. Amino acid sequence: CASSLGRTSGSTDTQYF.

The CDR3: CASSRQSQNEKLFF. The CDR3 region has the DNA TGTGCCAGTTCTAGACAGTCCCAAAATGAAAAACTGTTTTTT. The chain links TRBV19 to TRBJ1-4; D is perhaps TRBD1 (5 bases). This CDR3 region has 14 residues. The germline V and J ends were trimmed by 8 bases and 5 bases, with 15 bases remaining between them. Germline-derived CDR1 and CDR2 are LNHDA and SQIVND (reference sequence).

The CDR3 region has the DNA TGCGCCAGCAGCCAAGAAGAGATTACCTACGAGCAGTACTTC. Its translation is CASSQEEITYEQYF. The chain uses TRBV4-1 and TRBJ2-7; D not resolved. The CDR3 consists of 14 residues. The V end lost 0 bases, the J end lost 2 bases, and 8 bases lay between the germline ends. The germline gives CDR1 MGHRA, CDR2 YSYEKL.

The chain joins TRBV18 to TRBJ1-1, with 7 bases lining up with TRBD1. V lost 3 bases to trimming and J lost 5 bases; unmatched junction nucleotides: 6. The CDR3 spans 14 residues. Germline lookup yields CDR1 KGHSH and CDR2 LQKENI. The CDR3 nucleotides read TGTGCCAGCTCACCTAAGGGGGCGCGTACTGAAGCTTTCTTT. It codes for CASSPKGARTEAFF.

V is TRBV18 and J is TRBJ2-7; the match to TRBD1 covers 10 bases. This CDR3 spans 15 amino acids. V gave up 1 base and J gave up 2 bases; unmatched junction bases: 2. Germline V gene lookup returns CDR1 KGHSH and CDR2 LQKENI. CDR3 in DNA: TGTGCCAGCTCACCACGACAGGGGGCGGCCTACGAGCAGTACTTC. It translates to CASSPRQGAAYEQYF.

This chain joins TRBV6-8 and TRBJ1-5; D is possibly TRBD1 (6 bases). V lost 6 bases and J lost 0, with 15 bases in between. This CDR3 region has 16 residues. In germline, CDR1 is MNHGY, CDR2 SAAAGT. For the CDR3, the DNA is TGTGCCAGCAGGAAAAGGCGGACAGCTAGCAATCAGCCCCAGCATTTT. Protein: CASRKRRTASNQPQHF.

This chain joins TRBV10-3 and TRBJ2-3; TRBD2 matches 9 bases. From germline, CDR1 is ENHRY and CDR2 SYGVKD. Trimming at V came to 8 bases and at J to 2 bases, leaving 5 bases not matched to a gene. CDR3 length: 14 amino acids. CDR3 sequence (DNA): TGTGCCATCCGCGGGGGGGCCGTCACAGATACGCAGTATTTT. Residues: CAIRGGAVTDTQYF.

The chain links TRBV29-1 to TRBJ1-1; D ambiguous. Germline V gives CDR1 SQVTM, CDR2 ANQGSEA. Trimming took 1 base from V and 5 from J, leaving 17 bases between them. This CDR3 is 15 amino acids long. CDR3 DNA: TGCAGCGTTGAAGTCCCAAAGCGATCGAGGACTGAAGCTTTCTTT. It is translated as CSVEVPKRSRTEAFF.

The rearrangement links TRBV27 to TRBJ2-3; 14 positions match TRBD2. The trim removed 6 bases at V and 3 bases at J, leaving 8 bases unmatched. Germline V gene data show CDR1 as MNHEY and CDR2 as SMNVEV (reference sequence). The length of the CDR3 is 17 residues. The CDR3 spells CASSRTSGRWGTDTQYF. CDR3 coding DNA: TGTGCCAGCAGCCGGACTAGCGGGAGGTGGGGGACAGATACGCAGTATTTT.

This chain joins TRBV2 and TRBJ1-5; the D is unclear. Trimming shortened V by 6 bases and J by 2 bases, and 11 bases separated the two germline ends. This CDR3 is 14 amino acids long. The V gene's germline CDR1 is SNHLY and CDR2 FYNNEI. The CDR3 loop reads CASRRGEGNQPQHF. CDR3 sequence (DNA): TGTGCCAGCAGACGGGGAGAGGGCAATCAGCCCCAGCATTTT.

The chain has TRBV30 and TRBJ1-1; D possibly corresponds to TRBD1 (6 bases). The CDR3 runs to 13 residues. V shed 0 bases and J shed 9 bases, with 14 bases lying between them. Germline CDR1 and CDR2: GTSNPN and SVGIG (reference sequence). The CDR3 spells CAWSVRRGGKAFF. CDR3 nucleotide sequence: TGTGCCTGGAGTGTTCGGAGGGGGGGTAAAGCTTTCTTT.

The V call is TRBV21-1, the J call TRBJ2-2; TRBD2, the table's D call, was not compared with the DNA. TRBV21-1 is recorded as a pseudogene. CDR3 length: 19 residues. In DNA, the CDR3 is TGTGCCAGCAGCAAAACACCCCTAGCGGGAGTTACAAACACCGGGGAGCTGTTTTTT. It yields the protein CASSKTPLAGVTNTGELFF.

This chain joins TRBV5-1 and TRBJ2-3; D is ambiguous. The CDR3 is 15 amino acids. V lost 0 bases to trimming and J lost 1 base, with 9 bases between them. Per the germline V gene, CDR1 is SGHRS and CDR2 is YFSETQ. CDR3: CASSLAQLRTDTQYF. In DNA form, the CDR3 reads TGCGCCAGCAGCTTGGCCCAACTTCGCACAGATACGCAGTATTTT.

The rearrangement uses TRBV7-2 and TRBJ2-7; TRBD2 might be the D (7 bases). There are 14 residues in the CDR3. Trimming removed 3 bases at V and 7 bases at J, with 16 bases between. Germline V CDR1 and CDR2: SGHTA, FQGNSA. Here the CDR3 DNA reads TGTGCCAGCAGCTTTCAGTCGGGGGGCAGTGAGCAGTACTTC. Its translation is CASSFQSGGSEQYF.

This chain uses TRBV4-2 with TRBJ2-1, with TRBD2 matching 14 bases. The V and J ends lost 1 base and 8 bases, in that order; junction bases with no gene match: 4. The CDR3 is 16 residues long. Germline CDR1 LGHNA, CDR2 YNFKEQ. The CDR3 nucleotides read TGTGCCAGCAGCCAAGGGACTAGCGGGAGGTGGGATGAGCAGTTCTTC. This codes for CASSQGTSGRWDEQFF.

The rearrangement links TRBV2 to TRBJ2-7; TRBD2 matches 11 bases. This CDR3 is 15 amino acids long. With 1 base clipped from V and 5 bases from J, the junction kept 4 bases outside the gene matches. Germline assignment: CDR1 SNHLY and CDR2 FYNNEI. CDR3 amino acids: CASSEGLAGGHEQYF. The CDR3 bases are TGTGCCAGCAGTGAAGGGCTAGCGGGGGGCCACGAGCAGTACTTC.

The chain employs TRBV27 and TRBJ1-6, with 7 bases fitting TRBD1. The CDR3 has 13 amino acids. V was clipped by 4 bases and J by 8 bases; unmatched bases: 2. Per the germline V gene, CDR1 is MNHEY and CDR2 is SMNVEV (reference sequence). The CDR3 sequence is CASSYTGDSPLHF. The CDR3, as DNA: TGTGCCAGCAGTTATACAGGGGATTCACCCCTCCACTTT.

This sequence joins TRBV5-5 and TRBJ2-1; the D gene is possibly TRBD2 (6 bases). The V and J ends lost 2 bases and 0 bases respectively, with 12 bases between them. CDR3 length equals 16 residues. Per the germline V gene, CDR1 is SGHKS and CDR2 is YYEKEE (reference sequence). The CDR3 loop reads CASSFDVRGSYNEQFF. CDR3 in DNA: TGTGCCAGCAGCTTTGATGTGCGGGGCTCCTACAATGAGCAGTTCTTC.

The chain uses TRBV28 and TRBJ2-1, with D perhaps matching TRBD2 (5 bases). The V and J ends lost 7 bases and 5 bases respectively, with 12 bases between them. Germline CDR1 reads MDHEN; CDR2 reads SYDVKM. The CDR3 loop spans 13 amino acids. The CDR3 nucleotides read TGTGCCAGCACCTGGGGAGAAGACAATGAGCAGTTCTTC. Its translation: CASTWGEDNEQFF.

The genes are TRBV6-5 and TRBJ1-2; D remains unclear. The V end was cut by 6 bases, the J end by 7 bases, with 15 bases between. The CDR3 consists of 13 residues. Germline V CDR1 and CDR2: MNHEY, SVGAGI. This chain's CDR3 is CASRPPGSAGYTF. CDR3 nucleotide sequence: TGTGCCAGCAGGCCTCCGGGGAGCGCTGGCTACACCTTC.